The 16 T cell receptor beta chains listed next were all sequenced from one sample in a study of T cell responses to AZD1222 COVID-19 vaccine. Profiling relied on immunoSEQ multiplex PCR, and the TCRdb table lists in-frame clones only, not all of them. This table holds nearly 80,000 clones, approximately 80% found once. The sample in question was peripheral blood, obtained on day 0 of AZD1222 vaccination. The receptors derive from an adult in good health.

V is TRBV6-5 and J is TRBJ1-1; D may be TRBD1 (5 bases). The CDR3 runs to 15 residues. The germline V and J ends were trimmed by 4 bases and 5 bases, with 17 bases remaining between them. Per germline, CDR1 MNHEY and CDR2 SVGAGI. The CDR3 reads CASSSTRQGVTEAFF. The CDR3 region has the DNA TGTGCCAGCAGTTCCACTCGTCAGGGAGTGACTGAAGCTTTCTTT.

The chain joins TRBV5-6 to TRBJ1-6; D gene unclear. Trimming took 0 bases from V and 9 from J, leaving 10 bases between them. The V gene's germline CDR1 is SGHDT and CDR2 YYEEEE. The CDR3 is 14 amino acids. DNA of the CDR3: TGTGCCAGCAGCTTGGGGAGGCCGGGTTCACCCCTCCACTTT. It codes for CASSLGRPGSPLHF.

The rearrangement uses TRBV19 and TRBJ1-1; 10 positions agree with TRBD1. Germline V CDR1 and CDR2: LNHDA, SQIVND (reference sequence). After removal of 5 bases from V and 1 base from J, the junction contained 4 bases not matched to a gene. This CDR3 contains 15 residues. The CDR3 protein is CASSPRQGANTEAFF. The DNA of the CDR3 is TGTGCCAGTAGTCCCCGACAGGGGGCGAACACTGAAGCTTTCTTT.

V is TRBV5-1 and J is TRBJ1-4; D perhaps matches TRBD1 (5 bases). The length of the CDR3 is 14 residues. V was trimmed by 1 base and J by 3 bases, leaving 7 bases between them. Germline CDR1 SGHRS, CDR2 YFSETQ. CDR3 region: CASSLLGANEKLFF. The CDR3 coding sequence is TGCGCCAGCAGCTTGTTGGGGGCTAATGAAAAACTGTTTTTT.

Only a few counts were recorded for this clone. The chain uses TRBV5-1 and TRBJ2-7; D is unclear. Germline lookup yields CDR1 SGHRS and CDR2 YFSETQ. V was pared by 4 bases and J by 2 bases, with 13 bases between. The CDR3 sequence is 14 residues long. In DNA form, the CDR3 reads TGCGCCAGCAGCCACATGGGGAAAACCTACGAGCAGTACTTC. This translates into CASSHMGKTYEQYF.

The chain recombines TRBV5-4 with TRBJ2-3, with 10 bases aligning to TRBD2. Germline loops: CDR1 SGHNT, CDR2 YYREEE (reference sequence). The CDR3 length is 17 residues. J lost 4 bases, V lost 1 base, and 9 bases had no gene match. The CDR3 reads CASSLRTSGAIADTQYF. In DNA, the CDR3 is TGTGCCAGCAGCTTGCGAACTAGCGGGGCGATTGCAGATACGCAGTATTTT.

The CDR3 bases are TGTGCCAGCAGTTCGGACAGGACTCCCAATCAGCCCCAGCATTTT. It yields the protein CASSSDRTPNQPQHF. V and J are TRBV6-5 and TRBJ1-5; TRBD1 matches at 7 bases. Trimming took 4 bases from V and 3 from J; bases not matched to a gene: 6. Germline loops: CDR1 MNHEY, CDR2 SVGAGI. This CDR3 has 15 residues.

The rearrangement uses TRBV19 and TRBJ1-5; weak D call: TRBD1 (5 bases). Germline-derived CDR1 and CDR2 are LNHDA and SQIVND (reference sequence). Trimming left V 1 base short and J 2 bases short, with 9 bases between. This CDR3 region has 15 residues. CDR3 amino acids: CASSIAQARNQPQHF. In DNA, the CDR3 is TGTGCCAGTAGTATAGCACAGGCCCGCAATCAGCCCCAGCATTTT.

V gene TRBV2 combines with J gene TRBJ1-4; D may be TRBD1 (5 bases). Trimming removed 3 bases at V and 7 bases at J, with 21 bases between. Germline lookup yields CDR1 SNHLY and CDR2 FYNNEI. The length of the CDR3 is 17 residues. The CDR3 region is CASSDRDRSVSGEKLFF. Here the CDR3 DNA reads TGTGCCAGCAGTGACCGGGACCGATCGGTTTCTGGTGAAAAACTGTTTTTT.

V and J are TRBV7-7 and TRBJ2-2; D is perhaps TRBD1 (5 bases). Trimming removed 10 bases from V and 1 base from J, with 22 bases in between. Germline V gene data show CDR1 as SSHAT and CDR2 as FNYEAQ (reference sequence). There are 17 residues in the CDR3. The CDR3 DNA sequence: TGTGCCAAAAACCCCCCAGACAGCTCACGGAACACCGGGGAGCTGTTTTTT. This encodes CAKNPPDSSRNTGELFF.

The genes are TRBV3-1 (or the pseudogene TRBV3-2) and TRBJ2-2; D is unclear. This CDR3 is 14 amino acids long. Germline CDR1 and CDR2: LGHDT and YNNKEL (reference sequence). Trimming cost V 1 base and J 2 bases, with 5 bases left between them. The CDR3 region has the DNA TGTGCCAGCAGCCAAGGGGGTAACACCGGGGAGCTGTTTTTT. Translating gives CASSQGGNTGELFF.

This clone showed up just once. J is TRBJ2-3 and V is TRBV5-4; unclear D gene. The CDR3 is 15 amino acids. Trimming removed 1 base from V and 2 bases from J, with 11 bases in between. Germline V lookup: CDR1 SGHNT, CDR2 YYREEE (reference sequence). CDR3 loop: CASSLTSPTTDTQYF. The CDR3 DNA sequence: TGTGCCAGCAGCTTGACATCCCCCACCACAGATACGCAGTATTTT.

This clone is medium-sized by share. The V and J genes are TRBV6-1 and TRBJ1-1, with D perhaps TRBD1 (6 bases). CDR1 MNHNS and CDR2 SASEGT come from the germline V gene. This CDR3 region has 13 residues. Trimming took off 0 bases at V and 4 bases at J, with 6 bases between the two ends. CDR3 protein: CASSEAGGTEAFF. CDR3 nucleotide sequence: TGTGCCAGCAGTGAAGCAGGGGGCACTGAAGCTTTCTTT.

V is TRBV2 and J is TRBJ2-4, with TRBD2 identical over 8 bases. Germline trimming cut 9 bases from V and 0 bases from J; bases unmatched to any gene: 7. Per the germline V gene, CDR1 is SNHLY and CDR2 is FYNNEI. This CDR3 has 15 amino acids. The CDR3 DNA is TGTGCCAGTAAGCCGGGGGGGGGAGCCAAAAACATTCAGTACTTC. It codes for CASKPGGGAKNIQYF. Full variable domain (remainder filled in from reference TRBV2 and TRBJ2-4): EPEVTQTPSHQVTQMGQEVILRCVPISNHLYFYWYRQILGQKVEFLVSFYNNEISEKSEIFDDQFSVERPDGSNFTLKIRSTKLEDSAMYFCASKPGGGAKNIQYFGAGTRLSVL.

The gene calls are TRBV27 and TRBJ2-7, with a weak D call TRBD2 (5 bases). This CDR3 spans 12 amino acids. Germline V lookup: CDR1 MNHEY, CDR2 SMNVEV (reference sequence). V gave up 3 bases and J gave up 6 bases, with 9 bases separating them. The chain's CDR3 is CASSLGRGEQYF. The CDR3 region has the DNA TGTGCCAGCAGTTTGGGCCGGGGCGAGCAGTACTTC.

The V and J genes are TRBV6-6 and TRBJ1-6, with D perhaps matching TRBD1 (6 bases). Trimming stripped 8 bases from V and 8 bases from J, with 19 bases between. The CDR3 runs 15 residues. Germline V gene lookup returns CDR1 MNHNY and CDR2 SVGAGI (reference sequence). This CDR3 is CASGWTDLRYSPLHF. The CDR3 DNA reads as TGTGCCAGCGGCTGGACAGACCTTCGGTATTCACCCCTCCACTTT.